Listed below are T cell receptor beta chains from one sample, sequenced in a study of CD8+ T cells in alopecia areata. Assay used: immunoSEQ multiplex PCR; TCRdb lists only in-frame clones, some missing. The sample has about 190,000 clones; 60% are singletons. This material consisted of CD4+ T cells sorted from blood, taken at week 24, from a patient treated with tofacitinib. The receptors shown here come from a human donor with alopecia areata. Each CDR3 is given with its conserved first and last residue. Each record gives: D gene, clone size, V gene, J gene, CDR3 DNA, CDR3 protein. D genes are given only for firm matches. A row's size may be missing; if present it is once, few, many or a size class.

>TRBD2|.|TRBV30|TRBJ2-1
TGTGCCTGGAGGGGCGGGGGGACAAATGAGCAGTTCTTC
CAWRGGGTNEQFF
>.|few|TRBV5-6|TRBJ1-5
TGTGCCAACAAAACAGCGAGGACAGAAGGAGGGAGCAATCAGCCCCAGCATTTT
CANKTARTEGGSNQPQHF
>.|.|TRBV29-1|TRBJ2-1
TGCAGCGTTGAACGAGATCACACAGAGCAGTTCTTC
CSVERDHTEQFF
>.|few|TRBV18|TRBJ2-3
TGTGCCAGCTCAACGACAGATACGCAGTATTTT
CASSTTDTQYF
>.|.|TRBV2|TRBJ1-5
TGTGCCAGCAGGGGGGACAGCAATCAGCCCCAGCATTTT
CASRGDSNQPQHF
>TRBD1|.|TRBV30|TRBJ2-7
TGTGCCTGGACGACCGGGACAGGGGGCAACGAGCAGTACTTC
CAWTTGTGGNEQYF
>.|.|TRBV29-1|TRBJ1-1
TGCAGCGTAACCCTTCTAGGGGACACTGAAGCTTTCTTT
CSVTLLGDTEAFF
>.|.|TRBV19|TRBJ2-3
TGTGCCAGTACTACGGGGCGGACAGATACGCAGTATTTT
CASTTGRTDTQYF
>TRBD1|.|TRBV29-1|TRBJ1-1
TGCAGTGTTGACAGGGGGGTGAACACTGAAGCTTTCTTT
CSVDRGVNTEAFF
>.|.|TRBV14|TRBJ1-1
TGTGCCAGCAGCCAAGAGGGGGCCAACACTGAAGCTTTCTTT
CASSQEGANTEAFF
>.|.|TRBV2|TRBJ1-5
TGTGCCAGCAGGTCGACAAGCGGGAATCAGCCCCAGCATTTT
CASRSTSGNQPQHF
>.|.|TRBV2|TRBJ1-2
TGTGCCAGCAGTGACCCGACAGCTAACTATGGCTACACCTTC
CASSDPTANYGYTF
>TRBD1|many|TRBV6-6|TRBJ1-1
TGTGCCAGCAGTTACTCTGCGGCAGGGGGCTATCCTTTT
CASSYSAAGGYPF
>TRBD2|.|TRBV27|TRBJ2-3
TGTGCCAGCAGTCCCGCGGGACTACTGTCTGGCACAGATACGCAGTATTTT
CASSPAGLLSGTDTQYF
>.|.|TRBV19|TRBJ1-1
TGTGCCAGTAGTAAGTTCGCTCTGGGGACTGAAGCTTTCTTT
CASSKFALGTEAFF
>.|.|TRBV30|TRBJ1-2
TGTGCCTGCCATCCGGTGGGCAATGGCTACACCTTC
CACHPVGNGYTF
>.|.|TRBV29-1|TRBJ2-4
TGCAGCGTTGAAGATCCGGTCTCTCTAGCCAAAAACATTCAGTACTTC
CSVEDPVSLAKNIQYF
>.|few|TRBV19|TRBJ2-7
TGTGCCAGTAGTATTGCAGACTCCTACGAGCAGTACTTC
CASSIADSYEQYF
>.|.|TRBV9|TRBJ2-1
TGTGCCAGCAGCGTAGCTACTAGTCGAGGCTGGGAGAGCTCCTACAATGAGCAGTTCTTC
CASSVATSRGWESSYNEQFF
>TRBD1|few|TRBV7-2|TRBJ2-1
TGTGCCAGCAGCACAGGGGATCCCTACAATGAGCAGTTCTTC
CASSTGDPYNEQFF
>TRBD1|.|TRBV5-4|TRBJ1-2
TGTGCCAGCAGCTCCCCACCGGGACAGGGGAACTACACCTTC
CASSSPPGQGNYTF
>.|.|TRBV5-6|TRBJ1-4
TGTGCCAGCAGCTTGGTTGGGGGGGCTAATGAAAAACTGTTTTTT
CASSLVGGANEKLFF
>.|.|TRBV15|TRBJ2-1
TGTGCCACCAGCAGAGATTTTCAGGCCGAGCAGTTCTTC
CATSRDFQAEQFF